This T cell receptor beta chain appears in the sequencing data of a study of CD8+ T cells in alopecia areata. Reverse transcription of extracted RNA yielded cDNA, which provided the sequencing template. Assay: immunoSEQ multiplex PCR; the TCRdb copy retains only in-frame clones and omits some. The table has about 160,000 clones, 50% to 70% seen once; the top ten hold 0.91%. The CDR3 sequence is 13 residues long. With 0 bases removed from V and 0 bases from J, the gap between germline ends came to 5 bases. Per the germline V gene, CDR1 is SQVTM and CDR2 is ANQGSEA. Treatment indicated: oral pan-JAK inhibitor, 5-10 mg twice daily.

The chain has TRBV29-1 and TRBJ1-1, with D unresolved. The sequence was obtained from a human donor with alopecia areata. Material: CD4+ T cells sorted from blood, obtained at week 4, from a patient treated with tofacitinib. The chain's CDR3 is CSVEDRVNTEAFF. CDR3 sequence (DNA): TGCAGCGTTGAAGACCGAGTGAACACTGAAGCTTTCTTT.